This TCR beta chain comes out of a study of T-cell memory formation after mild COVID-19. General study findings and limits: SARS-CoV-2 specificity of second-wave clones peaking day 37 was unconfirmed.

The germline V and J ends were trimmed by 5 bases and 1 base, with 8 bases remaining between them. CDR1 SGHAT and CDR2 FQDESV come from the germline V gene (reference sequence). The CDR3 is made up of 13 amino acids. TCRdb ran MiXCR on the 5' RACE reads and lists one entry per CDR3 protein. The sample yields fewer than 550,000 distinct CDR3 sequences, around 19% seen once. On this clonotype itself: Its target is not known.

The sequenced sample consisted of PBMCs or a T cell subset sorted from them (not recorded which). This TCR came from an adult woman who had mild COVID-19 (a few samples of this study predate the infection). Cell type and time point are not known. The chain carries TRBV11-1 and TRBJ1-2; no clear D. In DNA form, the CDR3 reads TGTGCCAGCAGCGGCACTTATAACTATGGCTACACCTTC. As protein: CASSGTYNYGYTF. Variable domain in full (rest from reference TRBV11-1 and TRBJ1-2): EAEVAQSPRYKITEKSQAVAFWCDPISGHATLYWYRQILGQGPELLVQFQDESVVDDSQLPKDRFSAERLKGVDSTLKIQPAELGDSAMYLCASSGTYNYGYTFGSGTRLTVV.